The T cell receptor (beta chain) described here comes from a study of blood T cell repertoires in COVID-19. Study details: The cDNA or gDNA used as material had been derived from T cells, B-cell-depleted T cells, or PBMCs.

V lost 7 bases to trimming and J lost 0 bases, with 15 bases between them. Germline assignment: CDR1 LNHDA and CDR2 SQIVND (reference sequence). The CDR3 length is 15 residues. Authors' analysis steps: Using reference gene primer amplification, nucleated cell counts were estimated. Sequencing used immunoSEQ multiplex PCR; TCRdb keeps in-frame clones, though not all of them. V and J calls and clone size are copied from that table; D and trimming were computed from the DNA. The data contain about 330,000 clones, roughly 90% of them singletons. This clonotype originated in a woman aged 50 to 65 with active or convalescent COVID-19. Input material: peripheral blood. The chain recombines TRBV19 with TRBJ1-2, with D maybe TRBD1 (6 bases). CDR3 region: CASKATGPANYGYTF. CDR3 sequence (DNA): TGTGCCAGTAAAGCTACAGGGCCAGCTAACTATGGCTACACCTTC.